The rows below give T cell receptor beta chains drawn from one sample of a study of shared clonotypes between healthy human individuals. The repertoire was sequenced with immunoSEQ multiplex PCR; TCRdb's copy has only in-frame clones and lacks some. The table has about 1.4 million clones, 96% seen once. The sample was naive CD4+ T cells sorted from blood. All receptors come from a man aged 25 to 40 in good health. Both conserved end residues are part of each CDR3. A D gene is named only where the DNA matches it firmly. Some rows mark clone size as missing; the rest say once, few, many or name a class of expanded clone.

CDR3 protein	D gene	V gene	J gene	clone size
CSAGGGGPQHF	NA	TRBV29-1	TRBJ1-5	once
CAITSGGGQETQYF	TRBD2	TRBV10-3	TRBJ2-5	NA
CASSPRLAGTNTGELFF	TRBD2	TRBV7-3	TRBJ2-2	NA
CASSGGQTAKNIQYF	TRBD1	TRBV11-2	TRBJ2-4	few
CASSGLQGGLRNTEAFF	NA	TRBV5-6	TRBJ1-1	NA
CASSFKERYEQYF	NA	TRBV11-2	TRBJ2-7	NA
CASSPIGTGMDGYTF	TRBD1	TRBV18	TRBJ1-2	NA
CASSSTSGQETQYF	TRBD2	TRBV11-2	TRBJ2-5	NA
CASSLGQGVGEQFF	NA	TRBV7-6	TRBJ2-1	NA
CASSLPGGRGGYTF	TRBD1	TRBV5-1	TRBJ1-2	NA